This T cell receptor (beta chain) was recorded in a study of blood T cell repertoires in COVID-19. About the research overall: The study drew acute and convalescent COVID-19 samples from the United States, Italy and Spain. T cells, B-cell-depleted T cells, or PBMCs provided the cDNA or gDNA that served as material.

In the source study's methods: Amplifying reference gene primers gave estimates of nucleated cell counts. Method: immunoSEQ multiplex PCR; TCRdb's copy keeps in-frame clones and lacks some. The D gene and trimming were derived from the DNA, and the V and J assignments and clone size from that table. The table includes around 300,000 clones, approximately 88% detected once. This clone appeared a single time. This CDR3 contains 15 residues. Trimming cost V 0 bases and J 8 bases, with 15 bases left between them. Germline assignment: CDR1 SGDLS and CDR2 YYNGEE. This TCR was recovered from a man between 45 and 60 years old with acute or convalescent COVID-19. The sample taken for sequencing was peripheral blood. The V and J genes are TRBV9 and TRBJ2-1, with a weak D call TRBD2 (7 bases). DNA for the CDR3: TGTGCCAGCAGCGTAGCGAGGGGGGGTCGGGATGAGCAGTTCTTC. The encoded protein is CASSVARGGRDEQFF.